The 5 T cell receptor beta chains listed next were all sequenced from one sample in a study of graft-versus-host responses after intestinal transplantation. Assay: immunoSEQ multiplex PCR; the TCRdb copy retains only in-frame clones and omits some. The table records tens of thousands of clones, about nine tenths of them present only once. What these receptors recognize is not known. The sample consisted of unstimulated CD4+ T cells sorted from spleen or lymph node cells, taken before intestinal transplant. All receptors come from a human donor who received an intestinal transplant.

The V call is TRBV18, the J call TRBJ2-2; D may be TRBD1 (5 bases). V shed 8 bases and J shed 0 bases, with 10 bases lying between them. CDR3 length: 14 amino acids. Germline values: CDR1 KGHSH, CDR2 LQKENI. CDR3 region: CASETATNTGELFF. As DNA, the CDR3 is TGTGCCAGCGAGACAGCAACGAACACCGGGGAGCTGTTTTTT.

This clone is a singleton in its sample. V gene TRBV5-1 combines with J gene TRBJ1-1, with D unresolved. Trimming removed 3 bases at V and 4 bases at J, with 13 bases between. Looked up from germline, CDR1 is SGHRS and CDR2 is YFSETQ. This CDR3 is built from 14 residues. This chain's CDR3 is CASSWMGRGTEAFF. CDR3 nucleotides: TGCGCCAGCAGCTGGATGGGGAGAGGCACTGAAGCTTTCTTT.

The chain links TRBV5-1 to TRBJ2-3, with D hard to call. CDR3 length equals 14 residues. The V end was cut by 0 bases, the J end by 0 bases, with 5 bases between. Germline V gene sequence: CDR1 SGHRS, CDR2 YFSETQ. The CDR3 here is CASSLESSTDTQYF. In DNA, the CDR3 is TGCGCCAGCAGCTTGGAATCTAGCACAGATACGCAGTATTTT.

The rearrangement uses TRBV7-8 and TRBJ1-5, with TRBD1 matching 8 bases. Germline trimming cut 3 bases from V and 2 bases from J; bases unmatched to any gene: 15. Germline V gene lookup returns CDR1 SGHVS and CDR2 FQNEAQ. This CDR3 comprises 19 residues. CDR3 DNA: TGTGCCAGCAGCTTCTCGACCGGGACAGGTCACACTGGCAATCAGCCCCAGCATTTT. It is translated as CASSFSTGTGHTGNQPQHF.

The rearrangement links TRBV18 to TRBJ1-1; no clear D gene. V gave up 0 bases and J gave up 0 bases, with 5 bases separating them. Per germline, CDR1 KGHSH and CDR2 LQKENI. The CDR3 totals 14 residues. The CDR3 nucleotides read TGTGCCAGCTCACCACCGTCGGTGAACACTGAAGCTTTCTTT. Translated, it gives CASSPPSVNTEAFF.